The entry below gives a single TCR beta chain sequence along with its context. Its antigen remains unidentified. These data are taken from a study of cytomegalovirus exposure and HLA in healthy donors. A multiplex PCR was run with 60 Vbeta primers and 13 Jbeta primers. Data came from immunoSEQ multiplex PCR; TCRdb stores just in-frame clones and leaves some out. This table holds 95,000 to 150,000 clones, about three fifths found once. Overall study results and limits: What was likely a sequencing artifact was a cluster of highly shared sequence variants. The authors excluded some V segments, including TRBV6-2 and TRBV6-3, as indistinguishable.

Germline CDR1 is LGHNT and CDR2 is FRNRAP. V lost 8 bases and J lost 5; bases outside the gene matches: 3. The CDR3 is 12 residues long. The sequence came from a woman aged 40-49 years in good health and CMV-seropositive. This chain connects TRBV12-5 to TRBJ2-4, with 7 bases aligning to TRBD1. The sequenced sample consisted of PBMCs. In DNA, the CDR3 is TGTGCTAGTAGCCAGGGGGAAAACATTCAGTACTTC. It codes for CASSQGENIQYF. Filled out from reference TRBV12-5 and TRBJ2-4, the complete variable domain reads DARVTQTPRHKVTEMGQEVTMRCQPILGHNTVFWYRQTMMQGLELLAYFRNRAPLDDSGMPKDRFSAEMPDATLATLKIQPSEPRDSAVYFCASSQGENIQYFGAGTRLSVL.